What follows are 5 T cell receptor beta chains derived from one specimen sequenced in a study of beta chain features in type 1 diabetes. Study findings and constraints: A moderate, significant TCRB CDR3 shortening appeared in type 1 diabetes across four CD4+ subsets.

The antigens of these receptors remain unknown. Reverse transcribing all isolated RNA meant expressed TCRB transcripts were sequenced. The method was immunoSEQ multiplex PCR; TCRdb's version includes in-frame clones alone and lacks a portion of them. The repertoire holds under 150,000 clones, roughly 10% seen once, with approximately 0.7% in the top ten. Sequencing used central memory CD4+ T cells from blood. Every receptor here comes from a man aged 25-45 years with type 1 diabetes.

This clone has just a few counts. The V and J genes are TRBV7-9 and TRBJ2-3; TRBD2 agrees at 9 bases. CDR1 and CDR2 from the germline V gene are SEHNR and FQNEAQ (reference sequence). V gave up 1 base and J gave up 2 bases; unmatched junction bases: 4. This CDR3 has 16 residues. Here the CDR3 reads CASSLVLAGTTDTQYF. CDR3 nucleotide sequence: TGTGCCAGCAGCTTAGTCCTAGCGGGGACCACAGATACGCAGTATTTT.

This clone has more than one count but fewer than ten. The rearrangement links TRBV10-3 to TRBJ2-7; D might be TRBD1 (5 bases). CDR1 and CDR2 from the germline V gene are ENHRY and SYGVKD. The CDR3 is 14 residues long. V lost 0 bases to trimming and J lost 6 bases, with 12 bases between them. This CDR3 is CAISESIAGSEQYF. The CDR3 region has the DNA TGTGCCATCAGTGAGTCGATTGCAGGGTCCGAGCAGTACTTC.

The V gene is TRBV29-1, the J gene TRBJ2-7, with D tentatively TRBD1 (5 bases). Between the trimmed V and J ends, which lost 2 bases and 6 bases, there was a span of 17 bases. This CDR3 spans 14 amino acids. CDR1 is SQVTM, CDR2 ANQGSEA, per germline. For the CDR3, the DNA is TGCAGCGTTGAATTAGTGGGGCGAAGAGCCGAGCAGTACTTC. Its protein product is CSVELVGRRAEQYF.

Concerning this clone: This CDR3 is also generated by other DNA sequences in the sample. The gene calls are TRBV28 and TRBJ1-6; 9 bases match TRBD1. This CDR3 is 14 amino acids long. The germline CDR1 and CDR2 sequences are MDHEN and SYDVKM. Unmatched junction bases numbered 8, after V lost 7 bases and J lost 10 bases. The CDR3 protein is CASKGGQGRSPLHF. For the CDR3, the DNA is TGTGCCAGCAAAGGGGGACAGGGAAGGTCACCCCTCCACTTT.

The DNA of the CDR3 is TGTGCCAGCAGCCAGAGCGGGGGAGATACGCAGTATTTT. Translation gives CASSQSGGDTQYF. The V call is TRBV14, the J call TRBJ2-3, with 8 bases lining up with TRBD2. The CDR3 length is 13 residues. V shed 3 bases, J shed 5 bases, and the junction held 1 base outside the gene matches. Germline CDR1 and CDR2: SGHDN and FVKESK.